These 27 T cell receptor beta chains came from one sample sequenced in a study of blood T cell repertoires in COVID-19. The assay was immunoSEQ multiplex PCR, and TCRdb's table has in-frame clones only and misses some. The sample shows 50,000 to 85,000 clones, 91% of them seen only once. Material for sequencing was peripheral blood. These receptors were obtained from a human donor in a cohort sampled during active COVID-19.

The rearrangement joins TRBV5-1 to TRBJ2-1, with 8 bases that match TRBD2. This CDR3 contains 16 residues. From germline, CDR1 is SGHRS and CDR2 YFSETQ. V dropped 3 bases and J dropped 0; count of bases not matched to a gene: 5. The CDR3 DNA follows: TGCGCCAGCAGCTCTGTAGCGGGGAGCTCCTACAATGAGCAGTTCTTC. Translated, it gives CASSSVAGSSYNEQFF.

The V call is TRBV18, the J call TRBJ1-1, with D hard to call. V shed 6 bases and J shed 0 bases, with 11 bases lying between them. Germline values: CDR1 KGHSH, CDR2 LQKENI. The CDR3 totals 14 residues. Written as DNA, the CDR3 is TGTGCCAGCTCCCCCGCGGATGTGAACACTGAAGCTTTCTTT. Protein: CASSPADVNTEAFF. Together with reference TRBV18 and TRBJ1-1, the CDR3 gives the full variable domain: NAGVMQNPRHLVRRRGQEARLRCSPMKGHSHVYWYRQLPEEGLKFMVYLQKENIIDESGMPKERFSAEFPKEGPSILRIQQVVRGDSAAYFCASSPADVNTEAFFGQGTRLTVV.

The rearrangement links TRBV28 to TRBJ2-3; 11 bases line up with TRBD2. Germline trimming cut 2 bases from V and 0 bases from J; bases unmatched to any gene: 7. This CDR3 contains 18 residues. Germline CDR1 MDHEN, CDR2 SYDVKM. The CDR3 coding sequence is TGTGCCAGCAGTTTAGGACTAGCGGGTTCCCTTAGCACAGATACGCAGTATTTT. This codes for CASSLGLAGSLSTDTQYF.

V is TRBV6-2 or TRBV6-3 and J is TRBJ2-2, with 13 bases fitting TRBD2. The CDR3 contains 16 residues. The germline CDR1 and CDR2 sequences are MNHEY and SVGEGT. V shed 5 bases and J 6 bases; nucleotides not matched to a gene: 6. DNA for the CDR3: TGTGCCAGCAGTAACGAACTAGCGGGGGGGCCCGGGGAGCTGTTTTTT. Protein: CASSNELAGGPGELFF.

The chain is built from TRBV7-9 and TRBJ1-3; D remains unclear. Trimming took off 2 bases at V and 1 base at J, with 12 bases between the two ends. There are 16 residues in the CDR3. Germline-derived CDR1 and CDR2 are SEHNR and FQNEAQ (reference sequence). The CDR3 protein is CASSLYSTQSGNTIYF. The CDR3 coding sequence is TGTGCCAGCAGCTTATATAGTACACAGTCTGGAAACACCATATATTTT.

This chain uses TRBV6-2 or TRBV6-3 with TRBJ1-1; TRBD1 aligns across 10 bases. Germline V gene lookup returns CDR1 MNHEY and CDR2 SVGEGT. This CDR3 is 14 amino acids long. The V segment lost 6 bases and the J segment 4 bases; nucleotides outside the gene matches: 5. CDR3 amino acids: CASSGQGVGTEAFF. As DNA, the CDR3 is TGTGCCAGCAGCGGACAGGGGGTAGGCACTGAAGCTTTCTTT.

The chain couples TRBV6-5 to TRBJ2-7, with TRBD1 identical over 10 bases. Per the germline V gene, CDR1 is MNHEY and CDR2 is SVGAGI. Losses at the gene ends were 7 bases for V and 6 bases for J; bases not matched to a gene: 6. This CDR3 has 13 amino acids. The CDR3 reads CASTDRDRGEQYF. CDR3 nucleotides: TGTGCCAGCACCGACCGGGACAGGGGCGAGCAGTACTTC.

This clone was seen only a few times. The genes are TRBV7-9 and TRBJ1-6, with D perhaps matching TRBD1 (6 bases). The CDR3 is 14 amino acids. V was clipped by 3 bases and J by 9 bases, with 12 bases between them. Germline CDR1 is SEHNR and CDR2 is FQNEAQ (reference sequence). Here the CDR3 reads CASSFNRAGSPLHF. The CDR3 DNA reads TGTGCCAGCAGCTTCAACAGGGCTGGTTCACCCCTCCACTTT. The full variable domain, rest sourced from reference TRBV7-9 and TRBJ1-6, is DTGVSQNPRHKITKRGQNVTFRCDPISEHNRLYWYRQTLGQGPEFLTYFQNEAQLEKSRLLSDRFSAERPKGSFSTLEIQRTEQGDSAMYLCASSFNRAGSPLHFGNGTRLTVT.

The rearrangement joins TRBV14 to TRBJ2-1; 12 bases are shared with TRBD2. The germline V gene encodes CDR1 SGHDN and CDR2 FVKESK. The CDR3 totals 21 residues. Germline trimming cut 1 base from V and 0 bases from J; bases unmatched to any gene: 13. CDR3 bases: TGTGCCAGCAGCCAAGGTGGACTAGCGGGATCCTTCTCCTCCTCCTACAATGAGCAGTTCTTC. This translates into CASSQGGLAGSFSSSYNEQFF.

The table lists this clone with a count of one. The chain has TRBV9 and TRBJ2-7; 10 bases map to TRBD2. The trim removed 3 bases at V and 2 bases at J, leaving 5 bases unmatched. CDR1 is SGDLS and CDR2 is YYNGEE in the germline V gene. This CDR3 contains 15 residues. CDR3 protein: CASSDSSGGPYEQYF. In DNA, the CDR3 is TGTGCCAGCAGCGATTCTAGCGGGGGTCCCTACGAGCAGTACTTC.

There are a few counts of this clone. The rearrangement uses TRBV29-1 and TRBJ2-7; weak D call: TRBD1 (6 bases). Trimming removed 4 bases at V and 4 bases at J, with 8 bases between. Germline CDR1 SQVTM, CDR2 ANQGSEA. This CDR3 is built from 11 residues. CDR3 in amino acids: CSVATGYEQYF. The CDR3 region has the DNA TGCAGCGTTGCGACAGGATACGAGCAGTACTTC.

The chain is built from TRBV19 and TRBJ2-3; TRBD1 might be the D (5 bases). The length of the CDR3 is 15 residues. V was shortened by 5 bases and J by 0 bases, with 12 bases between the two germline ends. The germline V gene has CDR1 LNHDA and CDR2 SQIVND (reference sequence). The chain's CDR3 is CASSLSYRSTDTQYF. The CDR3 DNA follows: TGTGCCAGTAGTCTATCCTACAGGAGCACAGATACGCAGTATTTT.

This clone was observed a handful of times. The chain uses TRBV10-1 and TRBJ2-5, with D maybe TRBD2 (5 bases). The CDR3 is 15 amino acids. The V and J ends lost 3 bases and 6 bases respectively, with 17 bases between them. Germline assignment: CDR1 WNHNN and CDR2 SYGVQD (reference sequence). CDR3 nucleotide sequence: TGCGCCAGCAGTGAAGGACTGTCCGAGAGAAAGACCCAGTACTTC. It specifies CASSEGLSERKTQYF.

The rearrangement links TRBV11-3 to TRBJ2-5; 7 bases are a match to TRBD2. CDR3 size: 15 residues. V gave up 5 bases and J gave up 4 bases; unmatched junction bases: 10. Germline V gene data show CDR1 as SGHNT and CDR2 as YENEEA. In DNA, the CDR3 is TGTGCCAGCAGCCCTGGGAGGGAGCGAGGAGAGACCCAGTACTTC. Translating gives CASSPGRERGETQYF.

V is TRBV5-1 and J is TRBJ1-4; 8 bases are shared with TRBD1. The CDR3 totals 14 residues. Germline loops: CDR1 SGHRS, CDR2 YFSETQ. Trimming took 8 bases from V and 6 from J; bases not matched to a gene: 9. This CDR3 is CASHRDRSDEKLFF. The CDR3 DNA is TGCGCCAGTCACAGGGACAGGTCTGATGAAAAACTGTTTTTT.

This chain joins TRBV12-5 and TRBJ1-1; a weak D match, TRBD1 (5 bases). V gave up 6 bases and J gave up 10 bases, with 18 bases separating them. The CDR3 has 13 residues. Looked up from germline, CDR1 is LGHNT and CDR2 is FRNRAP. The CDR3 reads CASGKGAYERAFF. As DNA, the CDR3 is TGTGCTAGTGGGAAAGGGGCCTACGAAAGAGCTTTCTTT.

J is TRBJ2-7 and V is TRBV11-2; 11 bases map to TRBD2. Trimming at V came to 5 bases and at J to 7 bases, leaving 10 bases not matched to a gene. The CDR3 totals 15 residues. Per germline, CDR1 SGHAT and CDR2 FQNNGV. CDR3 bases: TGTGCCAGCAGCGCCATTAGCGGGAGGGCTGGGGAGCAGTACTTC. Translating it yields CASSAISGRAGEQYF.

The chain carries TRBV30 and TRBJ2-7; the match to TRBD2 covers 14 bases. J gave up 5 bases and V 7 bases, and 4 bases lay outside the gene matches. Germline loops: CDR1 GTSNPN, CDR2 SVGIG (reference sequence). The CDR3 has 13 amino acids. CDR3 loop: CASRTSGRNEQYF. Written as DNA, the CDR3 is TGTGCCTCACGGACTAGCGGGAGGAACGAGCAGTACTTC.

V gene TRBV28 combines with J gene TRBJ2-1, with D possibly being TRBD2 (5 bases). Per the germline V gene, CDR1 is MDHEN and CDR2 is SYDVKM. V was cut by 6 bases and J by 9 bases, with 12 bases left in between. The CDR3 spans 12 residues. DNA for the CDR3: TGTGCCAGCAGGAAGGCGGGTCTTGAGCAGTTCTTC. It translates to CASRKAGLEQFF.

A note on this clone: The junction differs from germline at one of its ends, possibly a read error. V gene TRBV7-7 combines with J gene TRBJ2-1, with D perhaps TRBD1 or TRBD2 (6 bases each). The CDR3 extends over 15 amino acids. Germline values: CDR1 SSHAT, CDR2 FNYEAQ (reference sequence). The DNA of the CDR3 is TGTGCTAGCAGCTTAGGGGGAGGACTCTACAATGAGCAGTTCTTC. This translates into CASSLGGGLYNEQFF.

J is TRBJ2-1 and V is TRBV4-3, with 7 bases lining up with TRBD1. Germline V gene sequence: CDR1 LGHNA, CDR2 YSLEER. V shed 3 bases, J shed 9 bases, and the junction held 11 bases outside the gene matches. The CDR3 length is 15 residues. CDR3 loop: CASSQRGPQRSEQFF. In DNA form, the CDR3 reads TGCGCCAGCAGCCAGAGGGGGCCTCAGCGCAGTGAGCAGTTCTTC.

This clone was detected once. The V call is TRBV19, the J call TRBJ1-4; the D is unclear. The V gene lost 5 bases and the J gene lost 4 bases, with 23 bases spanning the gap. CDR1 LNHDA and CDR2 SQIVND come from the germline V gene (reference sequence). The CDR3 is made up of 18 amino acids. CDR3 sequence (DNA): TGTGCCAGTAGTCGAGGGATGGGGAGTGCGGCCATTAATGAAAAACTGTTTTTT. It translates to CASSRGMGSAAINEKLFF.

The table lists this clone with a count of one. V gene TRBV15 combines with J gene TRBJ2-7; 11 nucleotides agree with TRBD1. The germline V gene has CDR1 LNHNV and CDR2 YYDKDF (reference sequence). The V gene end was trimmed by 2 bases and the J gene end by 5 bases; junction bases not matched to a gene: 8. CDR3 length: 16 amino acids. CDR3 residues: CATSRRGQGAFDEQYF. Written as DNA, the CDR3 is TGTGCCACCAGCAGACGCGGACAGGGGGCTTTCGACGAGCAGTACTTC.

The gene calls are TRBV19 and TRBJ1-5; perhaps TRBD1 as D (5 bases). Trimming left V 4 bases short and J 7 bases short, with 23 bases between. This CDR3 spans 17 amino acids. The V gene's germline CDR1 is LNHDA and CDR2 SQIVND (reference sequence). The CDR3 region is CASSTRGLRGDPQPQHF. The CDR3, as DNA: TGTGCCAGTAGTACCCGGGGACTACGGGGCGATCCCCAGCCCCAGCATTTT.

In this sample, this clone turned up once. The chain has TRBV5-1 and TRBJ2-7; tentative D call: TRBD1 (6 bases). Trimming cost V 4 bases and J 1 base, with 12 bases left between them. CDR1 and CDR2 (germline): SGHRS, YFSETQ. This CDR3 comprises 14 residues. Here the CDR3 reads CASSDGTSSYEQYF. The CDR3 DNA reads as TGCGCCAGCAGCGACGGGACATCGTCCTACGAGCAGTACTTC.

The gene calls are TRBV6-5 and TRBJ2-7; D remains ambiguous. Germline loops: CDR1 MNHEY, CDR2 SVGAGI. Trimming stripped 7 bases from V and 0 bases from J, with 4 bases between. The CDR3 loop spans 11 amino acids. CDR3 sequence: CASTSSYEQYF. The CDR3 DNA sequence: TGTGCCAGCACCAGCTCCTACGAGCAGTACTTC.

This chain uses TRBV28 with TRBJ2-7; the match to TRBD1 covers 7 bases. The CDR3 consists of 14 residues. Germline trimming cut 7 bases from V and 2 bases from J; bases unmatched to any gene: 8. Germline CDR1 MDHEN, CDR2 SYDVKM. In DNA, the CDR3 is TGTGCCAGCACTACGACAGGGAGCCCCTACGAGCAGTACTTC. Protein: CASTTTGSPYEQYF.